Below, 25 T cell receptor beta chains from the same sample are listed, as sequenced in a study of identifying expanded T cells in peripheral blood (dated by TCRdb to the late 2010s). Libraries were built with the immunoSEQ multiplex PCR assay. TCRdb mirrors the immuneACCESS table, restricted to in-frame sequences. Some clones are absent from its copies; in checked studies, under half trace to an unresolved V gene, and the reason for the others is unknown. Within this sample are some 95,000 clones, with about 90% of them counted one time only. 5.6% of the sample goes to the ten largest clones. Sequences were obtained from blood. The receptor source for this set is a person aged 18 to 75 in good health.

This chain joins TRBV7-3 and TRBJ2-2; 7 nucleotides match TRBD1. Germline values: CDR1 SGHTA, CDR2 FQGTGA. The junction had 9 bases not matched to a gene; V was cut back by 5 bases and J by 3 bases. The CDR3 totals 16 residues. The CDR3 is CASSPLMTGYTGELFF. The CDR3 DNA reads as TGTGCCAGCAGCCCACTAATGACAGGGTACACCGGGGAGCTGTTTTTT.

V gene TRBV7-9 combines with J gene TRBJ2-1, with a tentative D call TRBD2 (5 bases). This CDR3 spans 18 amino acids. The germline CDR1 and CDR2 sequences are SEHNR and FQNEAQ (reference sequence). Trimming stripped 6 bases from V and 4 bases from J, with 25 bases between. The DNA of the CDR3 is TGTGCCAGCAGTTCGATCTCGAATTCGATTACGGGGTACAATGAGCAGTTCTTC. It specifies CASSSISNSITGYNEQFF.

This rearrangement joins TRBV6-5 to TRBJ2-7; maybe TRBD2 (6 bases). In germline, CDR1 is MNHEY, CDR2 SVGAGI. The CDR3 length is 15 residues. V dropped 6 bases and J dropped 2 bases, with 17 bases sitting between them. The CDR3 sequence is CASRQRDFTAYEQYF. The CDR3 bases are TGTGCCAGCAGACAACGGGACTTTACCGCCTACGAGCAGTACTTC.

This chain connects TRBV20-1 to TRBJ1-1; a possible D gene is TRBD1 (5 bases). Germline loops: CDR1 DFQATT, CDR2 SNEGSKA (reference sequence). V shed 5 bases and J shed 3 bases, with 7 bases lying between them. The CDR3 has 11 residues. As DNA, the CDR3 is TGCAGTGCTGAAGGGGACACTGAAGCTTTCTTT. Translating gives CSAEGDTEAFF.

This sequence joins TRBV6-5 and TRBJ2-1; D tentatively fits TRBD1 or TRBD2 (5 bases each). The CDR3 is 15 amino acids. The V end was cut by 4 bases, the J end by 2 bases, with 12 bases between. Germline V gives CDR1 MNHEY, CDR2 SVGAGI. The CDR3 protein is CASSFRDVAYNEQFF. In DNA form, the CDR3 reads TGTGCCAGCAGTTTCAGGGACGTCGCCTACAATGAGCAGTTCTTC.

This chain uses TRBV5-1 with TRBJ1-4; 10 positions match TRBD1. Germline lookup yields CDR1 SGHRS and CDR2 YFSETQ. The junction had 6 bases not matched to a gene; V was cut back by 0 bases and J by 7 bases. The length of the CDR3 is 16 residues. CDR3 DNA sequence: TGCGCCAGCAGCTTGGGACAGGGGGCGCGCGGTGAAAAACTGTTTTTT. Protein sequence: CASSLGQGARGEKLFF.

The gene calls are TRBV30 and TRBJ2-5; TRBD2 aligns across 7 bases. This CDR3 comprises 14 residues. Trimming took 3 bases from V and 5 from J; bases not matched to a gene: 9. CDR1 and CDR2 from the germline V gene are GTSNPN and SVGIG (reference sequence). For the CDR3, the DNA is TGTGCCTGGAGCCCCGGGGGGTCTCGGGAGACCCAGTACTTC. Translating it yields CAWSPGGSRETQYF.

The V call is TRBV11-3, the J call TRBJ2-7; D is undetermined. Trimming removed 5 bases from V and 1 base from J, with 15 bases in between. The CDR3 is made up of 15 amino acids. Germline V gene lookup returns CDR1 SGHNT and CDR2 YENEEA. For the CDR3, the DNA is TGTGCCAGCAGCCAATTCGGAGCCCGTTCCTACGAGCAGTACTTC. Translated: CASSQFGARSYEQYF.

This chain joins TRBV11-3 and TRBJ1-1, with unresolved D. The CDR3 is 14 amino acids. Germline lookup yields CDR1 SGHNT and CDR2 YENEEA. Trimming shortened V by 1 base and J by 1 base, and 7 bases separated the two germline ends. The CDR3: CASSLVSGNTEAFF. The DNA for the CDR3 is TGTGCCAGCAGCTTAGTCTCGGGGAACACTGAAGCTTTCTTT. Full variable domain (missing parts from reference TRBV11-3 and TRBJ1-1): EAGVVQSPRYKIIEKKQPVAFWCNPISGHNTLYWYLQNLGQGPELLIRYENEEAVDDSQLPKDRFSAERLKGVDSTLKIQPAELGDSAVYLCASSLVSGNTEAFFGQGTRLTVV.

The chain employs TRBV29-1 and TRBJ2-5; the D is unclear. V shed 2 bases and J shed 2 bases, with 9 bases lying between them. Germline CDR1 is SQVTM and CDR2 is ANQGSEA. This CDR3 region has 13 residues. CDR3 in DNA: TGCAGCGTTGAAATTCAGCCGCAAGAGACCCAGTACTTC. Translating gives CSVEIQPQETQYF.

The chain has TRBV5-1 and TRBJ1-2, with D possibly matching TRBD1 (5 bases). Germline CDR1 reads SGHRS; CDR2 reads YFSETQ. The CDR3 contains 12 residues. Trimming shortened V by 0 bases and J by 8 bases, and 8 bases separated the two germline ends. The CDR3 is CASSLEGIGYTF. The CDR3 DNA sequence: TGCGCCAGCAGCTTGGAGGGGATCGGCTACACCTTC.

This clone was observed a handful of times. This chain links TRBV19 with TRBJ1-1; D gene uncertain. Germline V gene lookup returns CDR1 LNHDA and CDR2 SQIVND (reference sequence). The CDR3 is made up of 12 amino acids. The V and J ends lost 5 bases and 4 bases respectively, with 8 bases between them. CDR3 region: CASSSVSTEAFF. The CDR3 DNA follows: TGTGCCAGTAGTTCGGTATCCACTGAAGCTTTCTTT.

CDR3 sequence reads: CASSFYNTDTQYF. CDR3 DNA: TGTGCCAGCAGTTTTTACAACACAGATACGCAGTATTTT. This rearrangement joins TRBV27 to TRBJ2-3; D is ambiguous. Germline CDR1 MNHEY, CDR2 SMNVEV (reference sequence). The CDR3 sequence is 13 residues long. V was cut by 3 bases and J by 2 bases, with 6 bases left in between.

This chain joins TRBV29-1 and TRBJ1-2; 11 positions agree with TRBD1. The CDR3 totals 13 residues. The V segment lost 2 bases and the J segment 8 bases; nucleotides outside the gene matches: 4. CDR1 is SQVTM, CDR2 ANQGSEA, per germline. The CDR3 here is CSVERGQGGGYTF. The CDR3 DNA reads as TGCAGCGTTGAACGGGGACAGGGGGGCGGCTACACCTTC.

The CDR3 here is CASKKSEYNEQFF. The CDR3 DNA sequence: TGTGCCAGTAAAAAGTCAGAATACAATGAGCAGTTCTTC. The chain uses TRBV27 and TRBJ2-1; D ambiguous. CDR1 is MNHEY, CDR2 SMNVEV, per germline (reference sequence). The CDR3 contains 13 residues. The germline V and J ends were trimmed by 9 bases and 4 bases, with 13 bases remaining between them.

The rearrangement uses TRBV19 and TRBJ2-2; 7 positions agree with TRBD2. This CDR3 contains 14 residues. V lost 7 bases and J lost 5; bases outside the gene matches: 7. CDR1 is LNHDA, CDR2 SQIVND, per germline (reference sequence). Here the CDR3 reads CASMREGLTGELFF. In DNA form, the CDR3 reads TGTGCCAGTATGAGGGAGGGCTTGACCGGGGAGCTGTTTTTT.

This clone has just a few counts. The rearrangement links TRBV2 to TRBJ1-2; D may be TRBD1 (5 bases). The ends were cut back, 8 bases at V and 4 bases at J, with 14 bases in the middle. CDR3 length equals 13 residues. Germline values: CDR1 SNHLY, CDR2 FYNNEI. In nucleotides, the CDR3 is TGTGCCAGCGACGACAGCTACGTCTATGGCTACACCTTC. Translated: CASDDSYVYGYTF.

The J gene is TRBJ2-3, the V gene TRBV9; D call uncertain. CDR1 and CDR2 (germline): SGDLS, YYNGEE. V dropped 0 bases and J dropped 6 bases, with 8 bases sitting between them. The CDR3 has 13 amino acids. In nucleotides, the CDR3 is TGTGCCAGCAGCGTAGAGACCGGGGATACGCAGTATTTT. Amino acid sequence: CASSVETGDTQYF.

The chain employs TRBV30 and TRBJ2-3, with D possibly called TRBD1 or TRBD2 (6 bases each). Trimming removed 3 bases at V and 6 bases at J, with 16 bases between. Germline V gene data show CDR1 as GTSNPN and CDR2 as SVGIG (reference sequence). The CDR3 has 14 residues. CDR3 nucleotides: TGTGCCTGGAGCGGGGGACACCCGAGGGATACGCAGTATTTT. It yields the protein CAWSGGHPRDTQYF.

The CDR3 DNA follows: TGTGCCAGCAGCTTAGCCAACGATCAGCCCCAGCATTTT. Translated, it gives CASSLANDQPQHF. V usage is TRBV7-2 and J usage is TRBJ1-5, with D unresolved. The germline V gene encodes CDR1 SGHTA and CDR2 FQGNSA. The CDR3 is 13 residues long. The ends were cut back, 0 bases at V and 5 bases at J, with 5 bases in the middle.

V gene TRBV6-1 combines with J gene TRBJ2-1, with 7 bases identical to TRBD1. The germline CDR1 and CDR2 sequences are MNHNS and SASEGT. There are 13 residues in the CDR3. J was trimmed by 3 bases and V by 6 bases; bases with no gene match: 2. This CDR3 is CASSRDSYNEQFF. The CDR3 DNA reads TGTGCCAGCAGCCGGGACAGCTACAATGAGCAGTTCTTC.

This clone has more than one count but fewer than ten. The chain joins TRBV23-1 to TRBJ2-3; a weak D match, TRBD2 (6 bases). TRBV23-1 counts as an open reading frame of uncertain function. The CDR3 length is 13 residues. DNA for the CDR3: TGCGCGGGACTTAACCCTAGCACAGATACGCAGTATTTT. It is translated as CAGLNPSTDTQYF.

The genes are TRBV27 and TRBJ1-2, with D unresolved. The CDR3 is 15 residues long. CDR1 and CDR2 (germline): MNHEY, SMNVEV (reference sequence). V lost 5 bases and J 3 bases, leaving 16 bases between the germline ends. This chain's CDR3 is CASSALAGSHYGYTF. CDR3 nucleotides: TGTGCCAGCAGTGCACTCGCTGGGTCCCACTATGGCTACACCTTC.

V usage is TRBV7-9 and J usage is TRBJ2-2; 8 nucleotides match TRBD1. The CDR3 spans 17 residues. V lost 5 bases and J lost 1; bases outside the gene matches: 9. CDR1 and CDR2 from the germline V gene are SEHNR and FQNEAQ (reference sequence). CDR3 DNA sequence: TGTGCCAGCAGCCCCCCAGACAGGGGACGGAACACCGGGGAGCTGTTTTTT. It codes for CASSPPDRGRNTGELFF.

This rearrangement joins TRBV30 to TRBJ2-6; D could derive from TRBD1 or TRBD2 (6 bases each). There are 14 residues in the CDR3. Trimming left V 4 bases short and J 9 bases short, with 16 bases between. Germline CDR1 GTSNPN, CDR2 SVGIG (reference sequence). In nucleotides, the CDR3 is TGTGCCTGGAACGAGGGGGGTAGGGGCAACGTCCTGACTTTC. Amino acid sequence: CAWNEGGRGNVLTF.